Shown below are 29 T cell receptor beta chains from a single sample sequenced in a study of cytotoxic CD8 clonotypes in ibrutinib-treated CLL. The assay was immunoSEQ multiplex PCR, and TCRdb's table has in-frame clones only and misses some. The top ten clones hold over 2% of a sample with 100,000 to 150,000 clones, approximately 85% of them seen once. The specimen was PBMCs, collected after 24 months of ibrutinib treatment. The receptors were sampled from a human donor with chronic lymphocytic leukemia.

V is TRBV7-9 and J is TRBJ2-1; TRBD1 might be the D (6 bases). Germline-derived CDR1 and CDR2 are SEHNR and FQNEAQ (reference sequence). The length of the CDR3 is 13 residues. V lost 3 bases to trimming and J lost 4 bases, with 7 bases between them. For the CDR3, the DNA is TGTGCCAGCAGCTTCGGACAGTACAATGAGCAGTTCTTC. Protein: CASSFGQYNEQFF.

The V and J genes are TRBV28 and TRBJ1-2; D may be TRBD1 (6 bases). The CDR3 has 14 amino acids. Trimming took off 3 bases at V and 8 bases at J, with 16 bases between the two ends. Germline V gene lookup returns CDR1 MDHEN and CDR2 SYDVKM. The CDR3 DNA reads TGTGCCAGCAGTTTGCACAGGGCGGGTATAGGCTACACCTTC. Its protein is CASSLHRAGIGYTF.

The V and J genes are TRBV28 and TRBJ2-7; a weak D match, TRBD2 (6 bases). V shed 2 bases and J shed 7 bases, with 9 bases lying between them. Germline values: CDR1 MDHEN, CDR2 SYDVKM. The CDR3 totals 12 residues. DNA for the CDR3: TGTGCCAGCAGTTTAGGGAGGAGGGAGCAGTACTTC. As protein: CASSLGRREQYF.

This clone was seen a single time. V is TRBV30 and J is TRBJ2-3; 7 nucleotides align to TRBD2. V was pared by 4 bases and J by 0 bases, with 7 bases of the junction left unmatched. The CDR3 is 15 amino acids. CDR1 and CDR2 (germline): GTSNPN, SVGIG (reference sequence). The CDR3 sequence: CAWKIGGTSTDTQYF. Here the CDR3 DNA reads TGTGCCTGGAAGATCGGGGGGACCAGCACAGATACGCAGTATTTT.

This chain uses TRBV28 with TRBJ2-2; D is unclear. This CDR3 region has 14 residues. Trimming pared 5 bases from V and 2 bases from J, leaving 9 bases between. Germline CDR1 MDHEN, CDR2 SYDVKM. This chain's CDR3 is CASSPPLNTGELFF. The CDR3 nucleotides read TGTGCCAGCAGTCCCCCCCTCAACACCGGGGAGCTGTTTTTT.

The chain employs TRBV19 and TRBJ1-2; perhaps TRBD1 as D (6 bases). CDR1 LNHDA and CDR2 SQIVND come from the germline V gene (reference sequence). V lost 4 bases to trimming and J lost 0 bases, with 15 bases between them. The CDR3 consists of 16 residues. CDR3 bases: TGTGCCAGTAGTACCTACCACGGACAGTCTAACTATGGCTACACCTTC. Translating it yields CASSTYHGQSNYGYTF.

The chain employs TRBV11-1 and TRBJ2-1, with D unresolved. Trimming took off 5 bases at V and 8 bases at J, with 25 bases between the two ends. The CDR3 loop spans 17 amino acids. CDR1 SGHAT and CDR2 FQDESV come from the germline V gene (reference sequence). The CDR3 spells CASSGVFGGPRSDEQFF. DNA of the CDR3: TGTGCCAGCAGCGGGGTTTTTGGTGGACCTCGGAGCGATGAGCAGTTCTTC.

This clone was detected once. The V gene is TRBV7-3, the J gene TRBJ1-1; D is unclear. The CDR3 runs 13 residues. Per germline, CDR1 SGHTA and CDR2 FQGTGA. The V and J ends lost 5 bases and 4 bases respectively, with 11 bases between them. The CDR3: CASSPQRGTEAFF. The DNA for the CDR3 is TGTGCCAGCAGCCCGCAGCGGGGCACTGAAGCTTTCTTT.

This chain links TRBV4-3 with TRBJ1-2, with D unresolved. Trimming pared 0 bases from V and 6 bases from J, leaving 14 bases between. The CDR3 loop spans 15 amino acids. Germline V gene sequence: CDR1 LGHNA, CDR2 YSLEER. DNA for the CDR3: TGCGCCAGCAGCCAAGATCAATCGGCTTCGGATGGCTACACCTTC. Protein sequence: CASSQDQSASDGYTF.

The chain links TRBV29-1 to TRBJ2-3, with a weak D call TRBD2 (6 bases). Germline CDR1 reads SQVTM; CDR2 reads ANQGSEA. The CDR3 length is 15 residues. Trimming left V 7 bases short and J 2 bases short, with 19 bases between. The CDR3: CSAGTAGLHTDTQYF. CDR3 DNA: TGCAGCGCCGGAACAGCTGGACTACACACAGATACGCAGTATTTT.

The rearrangement links TRBV7-2 to TRBJ1-2; TRBD1 might be the D (6 bases). V lost 2 bases and J lost 4, with 14 bases in between. This CDR3 spans 15 amino acids. CDR1 is SGHTA and CDR2 is FQGNSA in the germline V gene. The CDR3 region is CASSLYRVTSYGYTF. CDR3 bases: TGTGCCAGCAGCTTATACAGGGTAACCTCCTATGGCTACACCTTC.

The genes are TRBV2 and TRBJ1-2, with D maybe TRBD1 (6 bases). Germline CDR1 is SNHLY and CDR2 is FYNNEI. This CDR3 region has 15 residues. Deletions cut 4 bases from V and 0 bases from J, with 12 bases between. Here the CDR3 reads CASSVTGTTNYGYTF. The CDR3 DNA follows: TGTGCCAGCAGTGTTACCGGGACAACTAACTATGGCTACACCTTC.

V usage is TRBV7-3 and J usage is TRBJ1-6; D is unclear. Trimming removed 5 bases from V and 7 bases from J, with 6 bases in between. CDR1 SGHTA and CDR2 FQGTGA come from the germline V gene. This CDR3 has 12 amino acids. The CDR3 DNA follows: TGTGCCAGCAGCCTCGTCAATTCACCCCTCCACTTT. Protein product: CASSLVNSPLHF.

The chain employs TRBV29-1 and TRBJ1-2; D remains unclear. Germline V gene sequence: CDR1 SQVTM, CDR2 ANQGSEA. This CDR3 comprises 14 residues. V gave up 0 bases and J gave up 1 base, with 9 bases separating them. The CDR3 loop is CSVEDLTVNYGYTF. CDR3 bases: TGCAGCGTTGAAGATCTAACAGTTAACTATGGCTACACCTTC.

J is TRBJ1-1 and V is TRBV10-3; maybe TRBD1 (5 bases). The CDR3 runs 12 residues. V dropped 2 bases and J dropped 8 bases, with 9 bases sitting between them. Germline CDR1 reads ENHRY; CDR2 reads SYGVKD. The CDR3 region is CAISEADKEAFF. DNA for the CDR3: TGTGCCATCAGTGAGGCGGACAAGGAAGCTTTCTTT.

This clone was counted a few times. The V and J genes are TRBV2 and TRBJ1-4, with 9 bases identical to TRBD1. The CDR3 totals 15 residues. Germline V gene data show CDR1 as SNHLY and CDR2 as FYNNEI. Unmatched junction bases numbered 8, after V lost 4 bases and J lost 8 bases. The CDR3 sequence is CASSGTGGAGEKLFF. CDR3 DNA sequence: TGTGCCAGCAGTGGCACAGGGGGCGCGGGGGAAAAACTGTTTTTT.

The genes are TRBV28 and TRBJ1-3; no reliable D call. Trimming took off 2 bases at V and 0 bases at J, with 11 bases between the two ends. CDR1 is MDHEN, CDR2 SYDVKM, per germline. The CDR3 sequence is 16 residues long. The CDR3, as DNA: TGTGCCAGCAGTTTAGTGGCGAGATACTCTGGAAACACCATATATTTT. It translates to CASSLVARYSGNTIYF.

This chain connects TRBV6-5 to TRBJ2-7; D possibly corresponds to TRBD2 (5 bases). V lost 5 bases, J lost 2 bases, and 13 bases lay in between. The CDR3 has 14 amino acids. Germline loops: CDR1 MNHEY, CDR2 SVGAGI. The CDR3 reads CASSDGRGPYEQYF. The CDR3 nucleotides are TGTGCCAGCAGTGACGGACGGGGTCCCTACGAGCAGTACTTC.

The chain links TRBV2 to TRBJ1-2, with 9 bases matching TRBD1. CDR3 size: 14 residues. Germline assignment: CDR1 SNHLY and CDR2 FYNNEI. Trimming took 7 bases from V and 6 from J; bases not matched to a gene: 9. DNA for the CDR3: TGTGCCAGCATACAGGGGGCAAGGAGCGATGGCTACACCTTC. Translating gives CASIQGARSDGYTF.

The V call is TRBV19, the J call TRBJ2-1; 10 nucleotides agree with TRBD2. CDR1 LNHDA and CDR2 SQIVND come from the germline V gene (reference sequence). This CDR3 contains 15 residues. The V segment lost 4 bases and the J segment 6 bases; nucleotides outside the gene matches: 6. CDR3 sequence: CASSKVIAGGNEQFF. CDR3 nucleotide sequence: TGTGCCAGTAGTAAGGTGATAGCGGGGGGCAATGAGCAGTTCTTC.

This sequence joins TRBV5-1 and TRBJ1-1; the D gene is possibly TRBD1 (5 bases). Deletions cut 4 bases from V and 1 base from J, with 14 bases between. The CDR3 contains 15 residues. In germline, CDR1 is SGHRS, CDR2 YFSETQ. CDR3 in amino acids: CASSEGLYPNTEAFF. CDR3 in DNA: TGCGCCAGCAGCGAGGGACTGTATCCGAACACTGAAGCTTTCTTT.

The genes are TRBV28 and TRBJ2-1; possibly TRBD1 or TRBD2 for D (5 bases each). Germline V gene lookup returns CDR1 MDHEN and CDR2 SYDVKM. The CDR3 runs 16 residues. The germline V and J ends were trimmed by 1 base and 9 bases, with 19 bases remaining between them. CDR3 sequence reads: CASSLSLGARSAEQFF. CDR3 bases: TGTGCCAGCAGTTTATCACTAGGGGCCCGGAGCGCTGAGCAGTTCTTC. The full variable domain, its missing parts supplied by reference TRBV28 and TRBJ2-1, is DVKVTQSSRYLVKRTGEKVFLECVQDMDHENMFWYRQDPGLGLRLIYFSYDVKMKEKGDIPEGYSVSREKKERFSLILESASTNQTSMYLCASSLSLGARSAEQFFGPGTRLTVL.

The chain employs TRBV4-2 and TRBJ2-7, with TRBD2 matching over 10 bases. Germline assignment: CDR1 LGHNA and CDR2 YNFKEQ. Trimming took 1 base from V and 0 from J; bases not matched to a gene: 3. The CDR3 extends over 16 amino acids. Here the CDR3 reads CASSQGTSGLSYEQYF. CDR3 in DNA: TGTGCCAGCAGCCAAGGGACTAGCGGACTCTCCTACGAGCAGTACTTC.

This clone was found many times. The chain carries TRBV6-1 and TRBJ2-1; no definite D call. Per the germline V gene, CDR1 is MNHNS and CDR2 is SASEGT. The CDR3 loop spans 13 amino acids. Trimming stripped 4 bases from V and 5 bases from J, with 9 bases between. The CDR3 spells CASSGQVHNEQFF. The CDR3, as DNA: TGTGCCAGCAGTGGCCAGGTCCACAATGAGCAGTTCTTC.

This clone was recorded once. The chain recombines TRBV11-2 with TRBJ1-1; D gene ambiguous. This CDR3 is built from 13 residues. V lost 3 bases to trimming and J lost 2 bases, with 7 bases between them. Germline V gene lookup returns CDR1 SGHAT and CDR2 FQNNGV. CDR3 residues: CASSFYSNTEAFF. For the CDR3, the DNA is TGTGCCAGCAGCTTCTATAGTAACACTGAAGCTTTCTTT.

The chain combines TRBV6-5 with TRBJ1-5, with D tentatively TRBD1 (5 bases). The V end was cut by 6 bases, the J end by 7 bases, with 13 bases between. The germline CDR1 and CDR2 sequences are MNHEY and SVGAGI. There are 13 residues in the CDR3. CDR3 loop: CASRLDTGQPQHF. CDR3 bases: TGTGCCAGCAGGCTGGACACGGGGCAGCCCCAGCATTTT.

The genes are TRBV9 and TRBJ2-3; D perhaps matches TRBD2 (6 bases). Germline V gives CDR1 SGDLS, CDR2 YYNGEE. Trimming removed 4 bases from V and 2 bases from J, with 17 bases in between. The CDR3 loop spans 16 amino acids. CDR3 in DNA: TGTGCCAGCAGCCCCCCCGCTCTAGCGAACACAGATACGCAGTATTTT. As protein: CASSPPALANTDTQYF.

The chain uses TRBV5-1 and TRBJ2-3; weak D call: TRBD2 (5 bases). The CDR3 contains 16 residues. Germline V lookup: CDR1 SGHRS, CDR2 YFSETQ. V gave up 1 base and J gave up 0 bases, with 12 bases separating them. CDR3 sequence (DNA): TGCGCCAGCAGCTTGCCCGTAGAGGGAAGCACAGATACGCAGTATTTT. Amino acids: CASSLPVEGSTDTQYF.

The rearrangement links TRBV6-4 to TRBJ2-1; D could derive from TRBD1 or TRBD2 (5 bases each). The V and J ends lost 7 bases and 5 bases respectively, with 18 bases between them. There are 15 residues in the CDR3. The germline V gene has CDR1 MRHNA and CDR2 SNTAGT. The CDR3: CASKRDPLDHNEQFF. CDR3 nucleotides: TGTGCCAGCAAACGGGACCCGCTAGACCACAATGAGCAGTTCTTC.